This TCR beta chain was sequenced for a study of a mutant IDH1 vaccine in newly diagnosed glioma. Study-level background: Beginning 4-6 weeks after radiotherapy alone, or with temozolomide cycles, vaccination took place. Treated patients, approximately 62% male and around 38% female, averaged roughly 40 years of age. Previous treatment comprised radiotherapy, temozolomide, or both, mostly both.

Data came from immunoSEQ multiplex PCR; TCRdb stores just in-frame clones and leaves some out. This sample yields approximately 84,000 clones, of which 80% to 90% are seen a single time; roughly 5.6% belongs to the top ten. Study-level results: Pseudoprogression appeared unlinked to shifts in leading peripheral T cell clonotypes.

The ends lost 0 bases at V and 5 bases at J; junction bases unmatched: 10. The germline CDR1 and CDR2 sequences are SGHNT and YYREEE (reference sequence). The CDR3 loop spans 16 amino acids. As for this clone: What it binds is unknown.

Indicated time point: week 47, end of study. Every vaccination contained 300 ug of the mutant IDH1 20-mer peptide and was paired with topical imiquimod. This chain joins TRBV5-4 and TRBJ2-5; TRBD2 matches 7 bases. This clonotype was sampled from a man between 40 and 49 years old with glioma. Source: PBMCs, taken from a glioma patient whose treatment included an IDH1 peptide vaccine. CDR3 DNA sequence: TGTGCCAGCAGCTTGGAAGGCCCGCGGGGGATCGAGACCCAGTACTTC. Translating gives CASSLEGPRGIETQYF.